Below are 28 T cell receptor beta chains sequenced from a single sample in a study of graft-versus-host responses after intestinal transplantation. This table comes from immunoSEQ multiplex PCR, and its TCRdb copy is limited to in-frame clones, with some not included. The table includes about 60,000 clones, about nine tenths detected once. Lymphocytes from graft epithelium and lamina propria were isolated. The material was ileum tissue, obtained approximately 56 weeks after transplant. Receptor source: a human patient who received an intestinal transplant, so some T cells may come from the graft donor.

The chain links TRBV29-1 to TRBJ2-1; tentative D call: TRBD2 (5 bases). V dropped 4 bases and J dropped 2 bases, with 9 bases sitting between them. There are 13 residues in the CDR3. Looked up from germline, CDR1 is SQVTM and CDR2 is ANQGSEA. CDR3 protein: CSVGTATYNEQFF. The CDR3 nucleotides read TGCAGCGTTGGGACTGCTACCTACAATGAGCAGTTCTTC.

The chain joins TRBV28 to TRBJ2-5; maybe TRBD1 (5 bases). In germline, CDR1 is MDHEN, CDR2 SYDVKM. Trimming removed 10 bases from V and 0 bases from J, with 9 bases in between. The CDR3 covers 12 residues. The CDR3 protein is CAINRYQETQYF. CDR3 nucleotide sequence: TGTGCCATCAACAGGTACCAAGAGACCCAGTACTTC. Supplemented by reference TRBV28 and TRBJ2-5, the full variable domain reads DVKVTQSSRYLVKRTGEKVFLECVQDMDHENMFWYRQDPGLGLRLIYFSYDVKMKEKGDIPEGYSVSREKKERFSLILESASTNQTSMYLCAINRYQETQYFGPGTRLLVL.

The count of this clone is one. CDR3 nucleotides: TGTGCCAGCAGTCCCCTGACTGCGCTACCGCTAAATTCACCCCTCCACTTT. Translating it yields CASSPLTALPLNSPLHF. V usage is TRBV27 and J usage is TRBJ1-6; D is unresolved. Per germline, CDR1 MNHEY and CDR2 SMNVEV (reference sequence). CDR3 length equals 17 residues. Trimming took off 5 bases at V and 7 bases at J, with 21 bases between the two ends.

This chain links TRBV18 with TRBJ2-1; 11 positions match TRBD2. Trimming cost V 4 bases and J 5 bases; bases outside gene matches: 7. CDR3 length: 16 residues. The germline V gene has CDR1 KGHSH and CDR2 LQKENI. As DNA, the CDR3 is TGTGCCAGCTCACAACGGACTAGCGGGCATGACAATGAGCAGTTCTTC. It translates to CASSQRTSGHDNEQFF.

V usage is TRBV11-2 and J usage is TRBJ1-5; maybe TRBD1 (6 bases). This CDR3 comprises 15 residues. In germline, CDR1 is SGHAT, CDR2 FQNNGV. Trimming shortened V by 1 base and J by 6 bases, and 13 bases separated the two germline ends. In nucleotides, the CDR3 is TGTGCCAGCAGCTTAGCCCTGGTGGGGGCTCAGCCCCAGCATTTT. This codes for CASSLALVGAQPQHF.

The chain has TRBV6-4 and TRBJ2-2; D ambiguous. The V and J ends lost 4 bases and 1 base respectively, with 4 bases between them. The CDR3 is 13 residues long. Looked up from germline, CDR1 is MRHNA and CDR2 is SNTAGT. The CDR3 sequence: CASSAGNTGELFF. The CDR3, as DNA: TGTGCCAGCAGTGCAGGGAACACCGGGGAGCTGTTTTTT.

The rearrangement uses TRBV4-1 and TRBJ1-5; D possibly corresponds to TRBD1 (5 bases). From germline, CDR1 is MGHRA and CDR2 YSYEKL. The CDR3 extends over 18 amino acids. V was shortened by 2 bases and J by 5 bases, with 22 bases between the two germline ends. The CDR3 is CASSQSPGTPVVHQPQHF. The CDR3 region has the DNA TGCGCCAGCAGCCAATCCCCCGGGACTCCGGTGGTCCATCAGCCCCAGCATTTT.

V usage is TRBV29-1 and J usage is TRBJ2-5; weak D call: TRBD1 (5 bases). Trimming removed 4 bases from V and 5 bases from J, with 8 bases in between. CDR3 length equals 11 residues. From germline, CDR1 is SQVTM and CDR2 ANQGSEA. Here the CDR3 DNA reads TGCAGCGTTGGCAGGGCCGAGACCCAGTACTTC. This sequence encodes CSVGRAETQYF.

This chain connects TRBV10-3 to TRBJ1-4, with D possibly matching TRBD1 (6 bases). The CDR3 totals 13 residues. Germline V gene lookup returns CDR1 ENHRY and CDR2 SYGVKD. The DNA for the CDR3 is TGTGCTTGCAGGGGAACCGAGGATGAAAAACTGTTTTTT. Translated: CACRGTEDEKLFF.

A single count supports this clone. The chain carries TRBV18 and TRBJ2-5; D not resolved. Trimming left V 2 bases short and J 4 bases short, with 8 bases between. The CDR3 sequence is 13 residues long. Germline CDR1 is KGHSH and CDR2 is LQKENI. CDR3 coding DNA: TGTGCCAGCTCACCAGGGATAAGAGAGACCCAGTACTTC. Its protein product is CASSPGIRETQYF.

The V gene is TRBV7-6, the J gene TRBJ2-2; TRBD2 matches 8 bases. The junction had 10 bases not matched to a gene; V was cut back by 0 bases and J by 1 base. Germline V lookup: CDR1 SGHVS, CDR2 FNYEAQ. This CDR3 contains 19 residues. The CDR3 here is CASSLAPGTRYRNTGELFF. CDR3 sequence (DNA): TGTGCCAGCAGCTTAGCGCCCGGGACTAGATACAGGAACACCGGGGAGCTGTTTTTT.

This clone was recorded only once. The chain couples TRBV5-6 to TRBJ1-2; tentative D call: TRBD1 (6 bases). CDR1 and CDR2 (germline): SGHDT, YYEEEE. The V end lost 0 bases, the J end lost 7 bases, and 16 bases lay between the germline ends. CDR3 length: 15 amino acids. The DNA of the CDR3 is TGTGCCAGCAGCTTGGATTACCCCGGACAGTCTGGCTACACCTTC. Translation gives CASSLDYPGQSGYTF.

The rearrangement links TRBV4-1 to TRBJ1-5, with D maybe TRBD1 (5 bases). Deletions cut 4 bases from V and 7 bases from J, with 11 bases between. Germline CDR1 and CDR2: MGHRA and YSYEKL. The CDR3 is 13 amino acids. The CDR3 protein is CASSRQLTQPQHF. The CDR3 coding sequence is TGCGCCAGCAGCCGACAGTTAACCCAGCCCCAGCATTTT.

A single count supports this clone. This chain joins TRBV29-1 and TRBJ2-1; D may be TRBD1 or TRBD2 (5 bases each). The V and J ends lost 7 bases and 6 bases respectively, with 22 bases between them. This CDR3 region has 15 residues. Germline V gene data show CDR1 as SQVTM and CDR2 as ANQGSEA. CDR3 DNA sequence: TGCAGCGCCGAGGGTGGGAGACAGACGGGCAATGAGCAGTTCTTC. Its protein is CSAEGGRQTGNEQFF.

The chain uses TRBV7-3 and TRBJ2-7, with 11 bases matching TRBD2. The CDR3 runs to 15 residues. V lost 4 bases, J lost 6 bases, and 8 bases stayed unmatched. Looked up from germline, CDR1 is SGHTA and CDR2 is FQGTGA. CDR3 loop: CASSSSGGTPSEQYF. The CDR3 DNA sequence: TGTGCCAGCAGCTCTAGCGGGGGGACTCCTAGCGAGCAGTACTTC.

This rearrangement joins TRBV18 to TRBJ2-7; D is possibly TRBD2 (5 bases). Germline loops: CDR1 KGHSH, CDR2 LQKENI. The germline V and J ends were trimmed by 6 bases and 2 bases, with 14 bases remaining between them. The CDR3 is 14 residues long. The CDR3 loop reads CASSPREGTYEQYF. The CDR3 region has the DNA TGTGCCAGCTCCCCGCGTGAGGGTACCTACGAGCAGTACTTC.

The chain carries TRBV28 and TRBJ1-2; perhaps TRBD1 as D (6 bases). CDR1 is MDHEN, CDR2 SYDVKM, per germline. The CDR3 is 15 residues long. Trimming took off 3 bases at V and 7 bases at J, with 18 bases between the two ends. The CDR3 loop reads CASSLLGARIGGYTF. CDR3 in DNA: TGTGCCAGCAGTTTGTTGGGGGCGCGTATAGGTGGCTACACCTTC.

The sample holds a few counts of this clone. The V call is TRBV5-1, the J call TRBJ2-7; either TRBD1 or TRBD2 may fit D (5 bases each). V was shortened by 4 bases and J by 3 bases, with 14 bases between the two germline ends. This CDR3 contains 14 residues. Per the germline V gene, CDR1 is SGHRS and CDR2 is YFSETQ. The CDR3 loop is CASSPIGTSYEQYF. The CDR3 bases are TGCGCCAGCAGCCCTATTGGGACCAGCTACGAGCAGTACTTC.

To note about this clone: Without the conserved terminal phenylalanine or tryptophan, this CDR3 likely stems from a read error. This sequence joins TRBV4-1 and TRBJ1-1; no clear D. The germline CDR1 and CDR2 sequences are MGHRA and YSYEKL. The CDR3 is 15 amino acids. V was cut by 2 bases and J by 1 base, with 11 bases left in between. CDR3 nucleotide sequence: TGCGCCAGCAGCCAACCGGGCGGCCCGAACACTGAAGCTTTCTCT. It translates to CASSQPGGPNTEAFS.

The chain links TRBV5-1 to TRBJ1-2; the match to TRBD1 covers 7 bases. Trimming removed 2 bases from V and 5 bases from J; junction bases left unmatched: 3. Germline loops: CDR1 SGHRS, CDR2 YFSETQ. This CDR3 has 13 residues. CDR3 loop: CASSFSGGYGYTF. DNA for the CDR3: TGCGCCAGCAGCTTTTCAGGGGGGTATGGCTACACCTTC.

The V and J genes are TRBV4-1 and TRBJ1-1; D might be TRBD1 (5 bases). CDR3 length: 15 residues. Trimming stripped 7 bases from V and 0 bases from J, with 15 bases between. Germline lookup yields CDR1 MGHRA and CDR2 YSYEKL. CDR3 sequence (DNA): TGCGCCAGCACCGACCAACAGGTTTTGAACACTGAAGCTTTCTTT. Its protein is CASTDQQVLNTEAFF.

The chain carries TRBV28 and TRBJ2-7; D gene ambiguous. The CDR3 covers 15 residues. Trimming stripped 3 bases from V and 1 base from J, with 13 bases between. CDR1 and CDR2 (germline): MDHEN, SYDVKM. As DNA, the CDR3 is TGTGCCAGCAGTTTTCTTGGCAGAGCTTCCTACGAGCAGTACTTC. Amino acids: CASSFLGRASYEQYF.

The rearrangement links TRBV4-1 to TRBJ2-1; 8 bases are shared with TRBD2. The CDR3 totals 15 residues. The V segment lost 0 bases and the J segment 7 bases; nucleotides outside the gene matches: 5. Germline V gene lookup returns CDR1 MGHRA and CDR2 YSYEKL. The CDR3 coding sequence is TGCGCCAGCAGCCAAGACCGGGGGGGAGGGAATGAGCAGTTCTTC. This gives the protein CASSQDRGGGNEQFF.

The J gene is TRBJ2-7, the V gene TRBV15; a weak D match, TRBD1 (6 bases). Between the trimmed V and J ends, which lost 0 bases and 3 bases, there was a span of 9 bases. From germline, CDR1 is LNHNV and CDR2 YYDKDF (reference sequence). This CDR3 is built from 14 residues. The CDR3 loop reads CATSRDRTDYEQYF. CDR3 nucleotide sequence: TGTGCCACCAGCAGAGATCGGACAGACTACGAGCAGTACTTC.

The J gene is TRBJ2-2, the V gene TRBV5-6; D is undetermined. The length of the CDR3 is 15 residues. Looked up from germline, CDR1 is SGHDT and CDR2 is YYEEEE. V gave up 4 bases and J gave up 1 base, with 11 bases separating them. The CDR3 protein is CASSGPLKNTGELFF. DNA for the CDR3: TGTGCCAGCAGCGGACCCCTGAAGAACACCGGGGAGCTGTTTTTT.

The chain is built from TRBV2 and TRBJ2-7; 7 bases line up with TRBD1. After removal of 10 bases from V and 0 bases from J, the junction contained 9 bases not matched to a gene. The length of the CDR3 is 14 residues. Per germline, CDR1 SNHLY and CDR2 FYNNEI. The CDR3 region is CATQSTGTSYEQYF. DNA for the CDR3: TGTGCCACCCAGTCGACAGGGACCTCCTACGAGCAGTACTTC.

This clone was seen more than once but under ten times. The CDR3 nucleotides read TGTGCCAGCAGCCCTTGGACAGGGCAAGAAGCTTTCTTT. Protein: CASSPWTGQEAFF. V and J are TRBV28 and TRBJ1-1, with 8 bases that match TRBD1. Germline V gene data show CDR1 as MDHEN and CDR2 as SYDVKM. The CDR3 totals 13 residues. J gave up 8 bases and V 6 bases, and 8 bases lay outside the gene matches.

The CDR3 protein is CASSRDRVTYEQYF. The CDR3 DNA follows: TGTGCCAGCAGCAGGGACAGGGTGACCTACGAGCAGTACTTC. The chain carries TRBV28 and TRBJ2-7; TRBD1 matches 9 bases. Germline CDR1 is MDHEN and CDR2 is SYDVKM. The CDR3 length is 14 residues. Trimming cost V 6 bases and J 2 bases; bases outside gene matches: 5.